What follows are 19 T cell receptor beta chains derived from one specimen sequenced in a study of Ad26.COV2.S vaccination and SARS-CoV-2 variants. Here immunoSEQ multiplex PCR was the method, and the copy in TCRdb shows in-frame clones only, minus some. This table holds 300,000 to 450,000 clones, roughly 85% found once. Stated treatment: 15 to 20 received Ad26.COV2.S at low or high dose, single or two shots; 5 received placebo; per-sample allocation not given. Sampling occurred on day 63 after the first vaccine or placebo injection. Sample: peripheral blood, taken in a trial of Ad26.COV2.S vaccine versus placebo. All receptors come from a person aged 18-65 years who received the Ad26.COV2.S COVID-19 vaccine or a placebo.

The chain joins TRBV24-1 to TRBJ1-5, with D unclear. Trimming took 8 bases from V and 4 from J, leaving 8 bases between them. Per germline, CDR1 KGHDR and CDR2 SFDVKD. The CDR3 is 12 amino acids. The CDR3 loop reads CATTSQNQPQHF. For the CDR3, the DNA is TGTGCCACCACGTCCCAGAATCAGCCCCAGCATTTT.

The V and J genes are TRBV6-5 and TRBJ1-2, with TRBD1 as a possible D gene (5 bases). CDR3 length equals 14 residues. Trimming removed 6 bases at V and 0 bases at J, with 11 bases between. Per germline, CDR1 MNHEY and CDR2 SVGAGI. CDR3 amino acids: CASSPGRANYGYTF. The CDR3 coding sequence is TGTGCCAGCAGCCCGGGCAGGGCTAACTATGGCTACACCTTC.

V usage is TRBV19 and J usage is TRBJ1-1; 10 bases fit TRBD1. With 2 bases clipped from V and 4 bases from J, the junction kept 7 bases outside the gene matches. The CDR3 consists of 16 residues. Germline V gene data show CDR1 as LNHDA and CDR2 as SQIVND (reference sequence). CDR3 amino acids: CASSITGTGEGTEAFF. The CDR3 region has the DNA TGTGCCAGTAGTATAACCGGGACAGGGGAGGGCACTGAAGCTTTCTTT.

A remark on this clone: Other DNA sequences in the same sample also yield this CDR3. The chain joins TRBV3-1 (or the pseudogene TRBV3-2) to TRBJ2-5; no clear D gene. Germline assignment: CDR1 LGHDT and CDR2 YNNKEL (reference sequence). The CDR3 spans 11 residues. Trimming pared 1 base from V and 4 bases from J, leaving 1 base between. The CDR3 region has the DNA TGTGCCAGCAGCCAAGGAGAGACCCAGTACTTC. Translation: CASSQGETQYF.

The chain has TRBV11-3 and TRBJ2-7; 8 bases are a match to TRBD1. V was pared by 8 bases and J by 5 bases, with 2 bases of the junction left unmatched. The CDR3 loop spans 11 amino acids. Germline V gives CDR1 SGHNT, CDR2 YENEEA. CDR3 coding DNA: TGTGCCAGCGGACAGGGTAACGAGCAGTACTTC. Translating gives CASGQGNEQYF.

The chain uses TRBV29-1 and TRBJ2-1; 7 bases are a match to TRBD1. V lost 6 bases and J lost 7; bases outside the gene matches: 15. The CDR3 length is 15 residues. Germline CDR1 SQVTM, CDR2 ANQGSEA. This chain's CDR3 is CSVRGLVSGGNEQFF. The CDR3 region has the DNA TGCAGCGTGAGGGGGCTAGTTTCCGGAGGAAATGAGCAGTTCTTC.

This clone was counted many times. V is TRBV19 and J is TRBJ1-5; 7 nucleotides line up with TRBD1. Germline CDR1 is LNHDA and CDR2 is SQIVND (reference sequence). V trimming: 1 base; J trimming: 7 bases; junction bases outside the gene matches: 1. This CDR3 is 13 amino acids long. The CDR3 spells CASSIGDSQPQHF. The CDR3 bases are TGTGCCAGTAGTATAGGGGACAGCCAGCCCCAGCATTTT.

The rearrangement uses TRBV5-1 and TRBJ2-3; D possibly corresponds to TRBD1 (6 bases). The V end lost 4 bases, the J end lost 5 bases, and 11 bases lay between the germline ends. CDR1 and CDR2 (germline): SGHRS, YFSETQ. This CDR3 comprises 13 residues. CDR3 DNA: TGCGCCAGCAGCACCGAAGGGGGAGATACGCAGTATTTT. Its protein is CASSTEGGDTQYF.

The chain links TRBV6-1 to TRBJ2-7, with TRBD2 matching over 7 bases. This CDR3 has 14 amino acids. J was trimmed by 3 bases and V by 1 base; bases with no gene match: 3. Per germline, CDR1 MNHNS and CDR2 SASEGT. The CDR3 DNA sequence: TGTGCCAGCAGTGAAGGGGGGGGATACTACGAGCAGTACTTC. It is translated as CASSEGGGYYEQYF.

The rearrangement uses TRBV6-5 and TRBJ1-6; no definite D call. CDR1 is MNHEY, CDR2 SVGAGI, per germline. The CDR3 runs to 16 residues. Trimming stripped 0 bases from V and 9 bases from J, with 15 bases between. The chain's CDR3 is CASSYSRGPVSSPLHF. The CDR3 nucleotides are TGTGCCAGCAGTTACTCGAGAGGCCCAGTGAGTTCACCCCTCCACTTT.

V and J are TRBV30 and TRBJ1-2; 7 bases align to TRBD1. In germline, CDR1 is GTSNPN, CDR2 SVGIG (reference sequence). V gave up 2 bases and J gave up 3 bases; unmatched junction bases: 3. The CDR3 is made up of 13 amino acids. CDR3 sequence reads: CAWSRDRDYGYTF. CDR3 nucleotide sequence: TGTGCCTGGAGTCGGGACAGAGACTATGGCTACACCTTC.

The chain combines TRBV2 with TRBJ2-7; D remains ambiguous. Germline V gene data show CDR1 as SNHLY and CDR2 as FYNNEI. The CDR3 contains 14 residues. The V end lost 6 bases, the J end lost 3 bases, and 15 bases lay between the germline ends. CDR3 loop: CASRDGEINYEQYF. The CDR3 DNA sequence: TGTGCCAGCAGGGACGGCGAGATCAACTACGAGCAGTACTTC.

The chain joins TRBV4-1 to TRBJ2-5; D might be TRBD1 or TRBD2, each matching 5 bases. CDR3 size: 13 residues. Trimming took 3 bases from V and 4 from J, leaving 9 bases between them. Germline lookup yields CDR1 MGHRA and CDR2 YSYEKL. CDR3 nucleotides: TGCGCCAGCAGCCAGGGGGTTCGAGAGACCCAGTACTTC. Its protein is CASSQGVRETQYF.

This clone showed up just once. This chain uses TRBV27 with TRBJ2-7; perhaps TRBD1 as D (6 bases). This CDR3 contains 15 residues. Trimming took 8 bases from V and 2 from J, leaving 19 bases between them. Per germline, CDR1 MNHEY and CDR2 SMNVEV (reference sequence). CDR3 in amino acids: CASPGTSDRPYEQYF. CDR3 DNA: TGTGCCAGCCCTGGGACATCCGACCGCCCCTACGAGCAGTACTTC.

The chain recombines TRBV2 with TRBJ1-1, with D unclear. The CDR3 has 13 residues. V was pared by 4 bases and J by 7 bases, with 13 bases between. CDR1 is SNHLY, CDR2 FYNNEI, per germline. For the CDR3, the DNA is TGTGCCAGCAGTGGTCAGATGATTAGTGAAGCTTTCTTT. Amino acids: CASSGQMISEAFF.

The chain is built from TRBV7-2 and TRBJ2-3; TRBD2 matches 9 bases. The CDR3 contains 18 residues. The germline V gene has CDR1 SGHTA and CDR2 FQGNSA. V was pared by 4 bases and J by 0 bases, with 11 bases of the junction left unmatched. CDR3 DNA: TGTGCCAGCAGCTATTTTGCGGGAGGGCCTTGGAGCACAGATACGCAGTATTTT. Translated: CASSYFAGGPWSTDTQYF.

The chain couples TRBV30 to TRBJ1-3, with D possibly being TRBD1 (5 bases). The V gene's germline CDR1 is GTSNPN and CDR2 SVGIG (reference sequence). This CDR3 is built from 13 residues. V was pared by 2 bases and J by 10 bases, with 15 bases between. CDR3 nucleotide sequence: TGTGCCTGGAGTACACAGGCGCCGATGACCATATATTTT. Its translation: CAWSTQAPMTIYF.

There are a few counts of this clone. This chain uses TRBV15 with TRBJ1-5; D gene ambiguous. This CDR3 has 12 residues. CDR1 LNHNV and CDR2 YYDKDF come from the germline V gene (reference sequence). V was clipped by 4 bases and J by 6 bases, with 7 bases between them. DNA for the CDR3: TGTGCCACCAGCACCCAAGGTCAGCCCCAGCATTTT. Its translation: CATSTQGQPQHF.

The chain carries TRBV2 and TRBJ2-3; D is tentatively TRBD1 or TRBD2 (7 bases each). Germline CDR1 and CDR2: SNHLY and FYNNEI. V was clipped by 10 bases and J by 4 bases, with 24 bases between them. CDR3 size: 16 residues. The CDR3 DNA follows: TGTGCCACCTTGAAGGGGGCTAGCGGAGTCTCAGATACGCAGTATTTT. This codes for CATLKGASGVSDTQYF.